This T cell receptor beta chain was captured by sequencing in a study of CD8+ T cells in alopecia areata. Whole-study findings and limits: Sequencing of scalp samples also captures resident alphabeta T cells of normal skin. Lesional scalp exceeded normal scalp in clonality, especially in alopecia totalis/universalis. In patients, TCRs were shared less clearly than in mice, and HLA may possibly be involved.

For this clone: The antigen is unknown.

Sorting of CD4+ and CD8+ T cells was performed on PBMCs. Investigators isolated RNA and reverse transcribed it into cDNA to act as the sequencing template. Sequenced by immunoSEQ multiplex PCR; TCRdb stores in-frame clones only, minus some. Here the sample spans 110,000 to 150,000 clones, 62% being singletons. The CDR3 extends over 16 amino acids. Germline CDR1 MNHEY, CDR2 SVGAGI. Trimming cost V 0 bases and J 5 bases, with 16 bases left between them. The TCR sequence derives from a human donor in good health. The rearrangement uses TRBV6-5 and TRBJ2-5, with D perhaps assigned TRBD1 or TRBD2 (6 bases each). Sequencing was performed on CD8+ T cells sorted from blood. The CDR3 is CASSYSPGAPGETQYF. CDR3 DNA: TGTGCCAGCAGTTACTCACCGGGGGCGCCTGGGGAGACCCAGTACTTC.